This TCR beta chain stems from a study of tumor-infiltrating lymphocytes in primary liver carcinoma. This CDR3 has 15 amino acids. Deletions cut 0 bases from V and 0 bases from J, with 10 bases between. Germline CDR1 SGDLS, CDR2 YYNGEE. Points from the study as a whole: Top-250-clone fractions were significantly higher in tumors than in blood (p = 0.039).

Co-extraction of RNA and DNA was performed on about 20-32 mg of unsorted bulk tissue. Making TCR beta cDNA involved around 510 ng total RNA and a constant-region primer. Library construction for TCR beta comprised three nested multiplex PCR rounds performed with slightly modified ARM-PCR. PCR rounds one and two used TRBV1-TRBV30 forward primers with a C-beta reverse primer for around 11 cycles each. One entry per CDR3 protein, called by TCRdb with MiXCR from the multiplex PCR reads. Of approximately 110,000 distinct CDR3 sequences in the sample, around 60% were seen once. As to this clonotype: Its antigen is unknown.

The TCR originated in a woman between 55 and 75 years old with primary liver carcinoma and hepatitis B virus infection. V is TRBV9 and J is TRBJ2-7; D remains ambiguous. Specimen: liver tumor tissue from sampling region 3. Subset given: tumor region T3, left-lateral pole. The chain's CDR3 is CASSVAPGNSYEQYF. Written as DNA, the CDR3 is TGTGCCAGCAGCGTAGCCCCAGGTAACTCCTACGAGCAGTACTTC.